This T cell receptor beta chain was observed in a study of T cells in Graves' hyperthyroidism and ophthalmopathy. This clonotype was seen a handful of times. Its antigen is undetermined. The J segment lost 6 bases and the V segment lost 5 bases, leaving 5 bases of the junction unmatched. CDR1 is SQVTM and CDR2 is ANQGSEA in the germline V gene. The CDR3 covers 12 residues. The TCR beta CDR3 regions underwent amplification using RNA transcripts as the source. In the first-round RT-PCR of the TCR CDR3, the HTBI primer set was used. Each CDR3 protein is one row after TCRdb ran MiXCR on the multiplex PCR reads. The sample shows about 600,000 distinct CDR3 sequences, 14% of them seen only once. Study results and caveats: Most expanded thyroid clonotypes above 0.001 also appeared in blood.

Uncontrolled infection, other autoimmune disease, pregnancy or lactation excluded patients. The specimen was blood. The TCR sequence derives from a woman aged 18-29 years with Graves' ophthalmopathy. The chain couples TRBV29-1 to TRBJ1-2, with 8 positions matching TRBD1. The CDR3 DNA reads as TGCAGCGTTAGACAGGGGATCCATGGCTACACCTTC. This translates into CSVRQGIHGYTF.